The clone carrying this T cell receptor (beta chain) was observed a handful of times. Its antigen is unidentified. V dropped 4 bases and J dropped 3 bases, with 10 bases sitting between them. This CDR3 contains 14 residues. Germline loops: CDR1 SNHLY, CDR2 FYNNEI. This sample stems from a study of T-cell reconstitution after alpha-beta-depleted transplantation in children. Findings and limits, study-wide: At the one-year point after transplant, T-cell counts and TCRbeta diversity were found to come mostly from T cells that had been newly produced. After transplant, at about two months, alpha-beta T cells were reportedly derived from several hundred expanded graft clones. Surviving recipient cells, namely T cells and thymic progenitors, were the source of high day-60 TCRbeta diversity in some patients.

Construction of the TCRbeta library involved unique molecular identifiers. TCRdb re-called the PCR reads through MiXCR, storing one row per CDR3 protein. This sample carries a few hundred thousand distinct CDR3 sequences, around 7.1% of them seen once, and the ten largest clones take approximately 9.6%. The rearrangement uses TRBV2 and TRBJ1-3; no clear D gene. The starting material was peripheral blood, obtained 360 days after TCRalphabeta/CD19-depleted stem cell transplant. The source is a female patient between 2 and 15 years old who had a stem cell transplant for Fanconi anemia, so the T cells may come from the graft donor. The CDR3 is CASSARTVGNTIYF. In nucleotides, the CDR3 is TGTGCCAGCAGTGCCCGGACGGTTGGAAACACCATATATTTT.